The 15 T cell receptor beta chains listed next were all sequenced from one sample in a study of early T cells in non-severe SARS-CoV-2 infection. TCRdb itself ran the 5' RACE reads through MiXCR, one entry per CDR3 protein. The sample carries under 85,000 distinct CDR3 sequences, 10% to 12% recorded once. The sample was whole blood, taken at baseline. The source of these receptors is an adult who was a healthcare worker with PCR-confirmed SARS-CoV-2 infection or an uninfected control (not recorded which).

Many counts were recorded for this clonotype. The chain joins TRBV3-1 to TRBJ2-1, with a tentative D call TRBD2 (6 bases). This CDR3 comprises 14 residues. Trimming removed 1 base from V and 5 bases from J, with 9 bases in between. Germline V gene data show CDR1 as LGHDT and CDR2 as YNNKEL (reference sequence). Here the CDR3 reads CASSQVGGDNEQFF. The CDR3 bases are TGTGCCAGCAGCCAAGTTGGAGGGGACAATGAGCAGTTCTTC.

V usage is TRBV7-6 and J usage is TRBJ2-5; D might be TRBD2 (5 bases). Trimming cost V 0 bases and J 3 bases, with 5 bases left between them. The CDR3 is 13 amino acids. From germline, CDR1 is SGHVS and CDR2 FNYEAQ. Here the CDR3 reads CASSLAREETQYF. The CDR3 DNA sequence: TGTGCCAGCAGCTTAGCGCGGGAAGAGACCCAGTACTTC. Supplemented by reference TRBV7-6 and TRBJ2-5, the full variable domain reads GAGVSQSPRYKVTKRGQDVALRCDPISGHVSLYWYRQALGQGPEFLTYFNYEAQQDKSGLPNDRFSAERPEGSISTLTIQRTEQRDSAMYRCASSLAREETQYFGPGTRLLVL.

This clonotype occurred a few times. This chain uses TRBV2 with TRBJ2-2, with 13 bases aligning to TRBD2. This CDR3 comprises 15 residues. V lost 6 bases to trimming and J lost 5 bases; unmatched junction nucleotides: 3. Germline V lookup: CDR1 SNHLY, CDR2 FYNNEI. The CDR3 loop reads CASRGTSGETGELFF. The CDR3 region has the DNA TGTGCCAGCAGGGGGACTAGCGGGGAGACCGGGGAGCTGTTTTTT.

The V and J genes are TRBV7-2 and TRBJ2-7; D ambiguous. The V end lost 0 bases, the J end lost 0 bases, and 3 bases lay between the germline ends. Germline V gene data show CDR1 as SGHTA and CDR2 as FQGNSA. This CDR3 comprises 13 residues. In DNA, the CDR3 is TGTGCCAGCAGCTTAGCGCACTCCTACGAGCAGTACTTC. Protein product: CASSLAHSYEQYF.

This sequence joins TRBV9 and TRBJ2-3; 10 bases line up with TRBD2. The CDR3 runs to 14 residues. V was clipped by 0 bases and J by 6 bases; unmatched bases: 1. Germline CDR1 SGDLS, CDR2 YYNGEE. The CDR3 region is CASSVASGSDTQYF. CDR3 nucleotide sequence: TGTGCCAGCAGCGTAGCTAGCGGGAGTGATACGCAGTATTTT.

The sample holds a few counts of this clonotype. V is TRBV29-1 and J is TRBJ2-1, with D possibly being TRBD1 (6 bases). The CDR3 has 13 residues. The germline V and J ends were trimmed by 3 bases and 4 bases, with 10 bases remaining between them. CDR1 is SQVTM and CDR2 is ANQGSEA in the germline V gene. The CDR3 DNA sequence: TGCAGCGTTGATGACAGGTTTTACAATGAGCAGTTCTTC. This translates into CSVDDRFYNEQFF.

Only a few counts were recorded for this clonotype. The genes are TRBV19 and TRBJ2-1; possible D gene TRBD2, 5 bases. Per germline, CDR1 LNHDA and CDR2 SQIVND (reference sequence). There are 14 residues in the CDR3. Trimming stripped 3 bases from V and 8 bases from J, with 14 bases between. In nucleotides, the CDR3 is TGTGCCAGTAGTATCCTCCCGGGGTTCGATGAGCAGTTCTTC. Its translation: CASSILPGFDEQFF.

This clonotype appeared a few times. The rearrangement links TRBV5-5 to TRBJ2-3, with a tentative D call TRBD1 (5 bases). The germline V gene encodes CDR1 SGHKS and CDR2 YYEKEE (reference sequence). The CDR3 is 15 residues long. V lost 0 bases, J lost 2 bases, and 10 bases lay in between. The DNA for the CDR3 is TGTGCCAGCAGCTTGGAACAGGATCACACAGATACGCAGTATTTT. It codes for CASSLEQDHTDTQYF.

The rearrangement uses TRBV5-1 and TRBJ2-7; D call uncertain. CDR3 length: 13 residues. Trimming removed 0 bases from V and 6 bases from J, with 10 bases in between. CDR1 and CDR2 from the germline V gene are SGHRS and YFSETQ. CDR3 in DNA: TGCGCCAGCAGCTTGGGACTGCGAGCCGAGCAGTACTTC. It encodes CASSLGLRAEQYF.

Only a few counts were recorded for this clonotype. CDR3: CASSATGDNQPQHF. CDR3 nucleotide sequence: TGTGCCAGCAGCGCGACAGGGGACAATCAGCCCCAGCATTTT. V usage is TRBV9 and J usage is TRBJ1-5; TRBD1 matches at 8 bases. V was clipped by 3 bases and J by 3 bases; unmatched bases: 2. CDR3 length equals 14 residues. The germline V gene has CDR1 SGDLS and CDR2 YYNGEE.

The chain recombines TRBV7-3 with TRBJ2-5, with 10 bases identical to TRBD2. Germline CDR1 SGHTA, CDR2 FQGTGA. The CDR3 contains 15 residues. The trim removed 5 bases at V and 5 bases at J, leaving 8 bases unmatched. Here the CDR3 DNA reads TGTGCCAGCAGCGCAGCGGGGGGGCCTAGGGAGACCCAGTACTTC. Its translation: CASSAAGGPRETQYF.

The chain uses TRBV7-7 and TRBJ2-1; D call uncertain. The CDR3 length is 14 residues. Trimming left V 1 base short and J 3 bases short, with 7 bases between. Germline CDR1 is SSHAT and CDR2 is FNYEAQ (reference sequence). The CDR3, as DNA: TGTGCCAGCAGCTTAGGTCCCAGCTACAATGAGCAGTTCTTC. This gives the protein CASSLGPSYNEQFF.

J is TRBJ2-5 and V is TRBV7-6; 7 bases match TRBD2. Germline V lookup: CDR1 SGHVS, CDR2 FNYEAQ. The trim removed 5 bases at V and 2 bases at J, leaving 5 bases unmatched. The CDR3 spans 14 residues. Here the CDR3 reads CASSPREGQETQYF. In DNA, the CDR3 is TGTGCCAGCAGCCCCAGGGAGGGGCAAGAGACCCAGTACTTC.

The J gene is TRBJ1-6, the V gene TRBV20-1, with D hard to call. This CDR3 spans 16 amino acids. The germline gives CDR1 DFQATT, CDR2 SNEGSKA (reference sequence). V was trimmed by 0 bases and J by 6 bases, leaving 15 bases between them. As DNA, the CDR3 is TGCAGTGCTAGAGATATGACCGAAAACTTTAATTCACCCCTCCACTTT. It specifies CSARDMTENFNSPLHF.

This clonotype was found a few times. The J gene is TRBJ1-4, the V gene TRBV6-5, with 7 bases that match TRBD1. Germline V gene lookup returns CDR1 MNHEY and CDR2 SVGAGI. The CDR3 covers 13 residues. The V and J ends lost 8 bases and 5 bases, in that order; junction bases with no gene match: 5. This chain's CDR3 is CASRQGYNEKLFF. DNA for the CDR3: TGTGCCAGCCGACAGGGCTACAATGAAAAACTGTTTTTT.